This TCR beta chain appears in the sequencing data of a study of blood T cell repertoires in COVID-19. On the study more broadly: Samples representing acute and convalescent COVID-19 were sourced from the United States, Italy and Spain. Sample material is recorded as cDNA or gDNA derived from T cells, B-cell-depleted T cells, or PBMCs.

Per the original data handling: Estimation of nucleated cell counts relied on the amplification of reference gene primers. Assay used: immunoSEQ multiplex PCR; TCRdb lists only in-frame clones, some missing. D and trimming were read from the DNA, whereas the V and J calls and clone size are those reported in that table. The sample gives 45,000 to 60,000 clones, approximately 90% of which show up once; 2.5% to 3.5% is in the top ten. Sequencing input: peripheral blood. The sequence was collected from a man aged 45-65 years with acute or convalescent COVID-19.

As DNA, the CDR3 is TGCGCCAGCAGCCTGACAGGGGATGGCTACACCTTC. It is translated as CASSLTGDGYTF. The V call is TRBV4-1, the J call TRBJ1-2, with 8 bases fitting TRBD1. The V gene end was trimmed by 4 bases and the J gene end by 6 bases; junction bases not matched to a gene: 1. This CDR3 comprises 12 residues. Germline V lookup: CDR1 MGHRA, CDR2 YSYEKL.